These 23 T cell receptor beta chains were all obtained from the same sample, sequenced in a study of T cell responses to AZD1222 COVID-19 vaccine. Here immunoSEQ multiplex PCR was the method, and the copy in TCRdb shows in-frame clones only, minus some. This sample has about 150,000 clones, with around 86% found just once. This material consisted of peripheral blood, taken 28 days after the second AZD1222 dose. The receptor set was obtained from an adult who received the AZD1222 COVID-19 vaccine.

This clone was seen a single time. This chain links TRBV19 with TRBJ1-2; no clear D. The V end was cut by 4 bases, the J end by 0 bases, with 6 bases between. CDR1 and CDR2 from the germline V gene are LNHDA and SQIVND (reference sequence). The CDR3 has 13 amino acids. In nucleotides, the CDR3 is TGTGCCAGTAGTAGCATCCCTAACTATGGCTACACCTTC. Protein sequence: CASSSIPNYGYTF.

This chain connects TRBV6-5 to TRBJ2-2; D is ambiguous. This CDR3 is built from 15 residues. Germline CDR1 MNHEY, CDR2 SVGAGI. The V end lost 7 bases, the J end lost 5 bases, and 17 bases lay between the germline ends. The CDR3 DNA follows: TGTGCCAGCAAGCGAGTCGATTCTGGGACCGGGGAGCTGTTTTTT. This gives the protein CASKRVDSGTGELFF.

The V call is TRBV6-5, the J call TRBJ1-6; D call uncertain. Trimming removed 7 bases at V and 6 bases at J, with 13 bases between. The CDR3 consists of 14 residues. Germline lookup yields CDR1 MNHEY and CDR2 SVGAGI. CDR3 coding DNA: TGTGCCAGCAAGGAAGGCCCCCCTAATTCACCCCTCCACTTT. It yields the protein CASKEGPPNSPLHF.

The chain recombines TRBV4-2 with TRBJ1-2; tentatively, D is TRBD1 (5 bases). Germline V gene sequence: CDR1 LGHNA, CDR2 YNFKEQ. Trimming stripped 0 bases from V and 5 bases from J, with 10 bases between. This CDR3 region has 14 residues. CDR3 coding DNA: TGTGCCAGCAGCCAAGATCGCAGGGCGTATGGCTACACCTTC. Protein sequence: CASSQDRRAYGYTF.

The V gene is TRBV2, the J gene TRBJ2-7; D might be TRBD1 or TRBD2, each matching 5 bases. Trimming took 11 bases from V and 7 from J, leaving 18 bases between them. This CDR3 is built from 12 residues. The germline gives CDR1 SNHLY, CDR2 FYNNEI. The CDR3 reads CASRDHSLEQYF. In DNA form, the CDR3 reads TGTGCCTCCCGGGACCACTCCTTGGAGCAGTACTTC.

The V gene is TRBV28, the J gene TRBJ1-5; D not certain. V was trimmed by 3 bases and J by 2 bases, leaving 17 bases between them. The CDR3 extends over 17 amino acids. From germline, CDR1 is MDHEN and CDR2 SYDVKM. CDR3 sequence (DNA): TGTGCCAGCAGTTTTTCGAGGTTTGGGATGCGCAATCAGCCCCAGCATTTT. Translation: CASSFSRFGMRNQPQHF.

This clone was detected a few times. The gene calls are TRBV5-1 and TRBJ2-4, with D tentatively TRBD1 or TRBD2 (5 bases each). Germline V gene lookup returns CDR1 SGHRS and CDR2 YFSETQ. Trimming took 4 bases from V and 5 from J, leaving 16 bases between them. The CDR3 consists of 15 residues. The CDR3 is CASSSAAVGQNIQYF. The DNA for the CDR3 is TGCGCCAGCAGCAGTGCGGCGGTGGGACAAAACATTCAGTACTTC.

The CDR3 coding sequence is TGTGCCAGCAGCTTTCCGGGGGAAGCTGGAAACACCATATATTTT. The encoded protein is CASSFPGEAGNTIYF. This sequence joins TRBV7-8 and TRBJ1-3; tentative D call: TRBD1 (5 bases). This CDR3 region has 15 residues. Per germline, CDR1 SGHVS and CDR2 FQNEAQ. V was pared by 3 bases and J by 2 bases, with 11 bases between.

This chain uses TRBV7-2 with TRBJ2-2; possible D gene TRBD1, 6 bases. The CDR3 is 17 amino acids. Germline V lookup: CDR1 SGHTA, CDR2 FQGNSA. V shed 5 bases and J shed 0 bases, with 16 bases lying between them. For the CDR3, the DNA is TGTGCCAGCAGCACAAAAGGGGGTTTCGCGAACACCGGGGAGCTGTTTTTT. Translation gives CASSTKGGFANTGELFF.

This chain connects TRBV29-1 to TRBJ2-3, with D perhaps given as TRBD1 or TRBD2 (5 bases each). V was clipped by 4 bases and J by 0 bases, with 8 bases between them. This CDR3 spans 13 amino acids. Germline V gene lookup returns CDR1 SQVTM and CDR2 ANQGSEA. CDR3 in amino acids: CSVGDRSTDTQYF. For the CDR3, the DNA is TGCAGCGTTGGGGACCGCAGCACAGATACGCAGTATTTT.

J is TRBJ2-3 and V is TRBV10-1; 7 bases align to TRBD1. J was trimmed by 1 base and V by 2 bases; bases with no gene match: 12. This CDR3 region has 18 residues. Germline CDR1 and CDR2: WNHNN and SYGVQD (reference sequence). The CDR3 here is CASSEPWKGAGGTDTQYF. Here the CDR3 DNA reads TGCGCCAGCAGTGAGCCCTGGAAGGGGGCCGGGGGCACAGATACGCAGTATTTT.

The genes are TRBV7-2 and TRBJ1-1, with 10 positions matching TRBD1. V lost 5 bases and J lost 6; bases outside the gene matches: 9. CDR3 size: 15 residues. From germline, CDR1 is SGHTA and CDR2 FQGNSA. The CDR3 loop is CASSLWGQGNSEAFF. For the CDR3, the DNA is TGTGCCAGCAGCCTTTGGGGACAGGGGAATTCTGAAGCTTTCTTT.

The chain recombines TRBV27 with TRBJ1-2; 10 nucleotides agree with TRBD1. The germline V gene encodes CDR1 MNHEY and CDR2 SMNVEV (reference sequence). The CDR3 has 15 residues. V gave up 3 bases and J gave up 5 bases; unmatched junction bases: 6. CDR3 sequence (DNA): TGTGCCAGCAGTTTTAGGGACAGGGGAAGGTATGGCTACACCTTC. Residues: CASSFRDRGRYGYTF.

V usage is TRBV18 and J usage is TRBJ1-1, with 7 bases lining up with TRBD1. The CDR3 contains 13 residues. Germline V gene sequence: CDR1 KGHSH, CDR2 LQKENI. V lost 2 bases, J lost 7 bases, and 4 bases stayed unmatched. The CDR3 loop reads CASSPSRQGEAFF. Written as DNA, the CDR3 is TGTGCCAGCTCACCATCTAGACAGGGTGAAGCTTTCTTT. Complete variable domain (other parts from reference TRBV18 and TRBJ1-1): NAGVMQNPRHLVRRRGQEARLRCSPMKGHSHVYWYRQLPEEGLKFMVYLQKENIIDESGMPKERFSAEFPKEGPSILRIQQVVRGDSAAYFCASSPSRQGEAFFGQGTRLTVV.

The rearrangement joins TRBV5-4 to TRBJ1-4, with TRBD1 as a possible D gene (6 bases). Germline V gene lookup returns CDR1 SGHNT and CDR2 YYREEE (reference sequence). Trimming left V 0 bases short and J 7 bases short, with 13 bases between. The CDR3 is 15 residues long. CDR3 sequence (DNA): TGTGCCAGCAGCTTGGGGGGGGCAGGGGTTGAAAAACTGTTTTTT. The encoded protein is CASSLGGAGVEKLFF.

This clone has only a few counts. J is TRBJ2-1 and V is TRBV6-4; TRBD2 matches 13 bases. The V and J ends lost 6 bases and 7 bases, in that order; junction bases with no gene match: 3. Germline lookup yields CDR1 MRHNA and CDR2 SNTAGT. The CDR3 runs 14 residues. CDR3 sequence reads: CASSSGLAGNEQFF. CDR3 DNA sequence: TGTGCCAGCAGCTCGGGACTAGCGGGAAATGAGCAGTTCTTC.

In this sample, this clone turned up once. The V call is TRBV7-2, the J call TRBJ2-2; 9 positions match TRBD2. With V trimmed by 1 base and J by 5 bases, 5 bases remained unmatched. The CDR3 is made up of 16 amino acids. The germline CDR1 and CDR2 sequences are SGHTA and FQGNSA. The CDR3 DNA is TGTGCCAGCAGCTTAGAGGCCCTAGCGGGGACCGGGGAGCTGTTTTTT. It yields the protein CASSLEALAGTGELFF.

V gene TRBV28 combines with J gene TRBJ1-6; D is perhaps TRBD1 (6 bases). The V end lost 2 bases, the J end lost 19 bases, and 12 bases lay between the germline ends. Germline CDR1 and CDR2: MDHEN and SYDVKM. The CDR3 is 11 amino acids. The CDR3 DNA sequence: TGTGCCAGCAGTTTAGGGGGGGCACTGCACTTT. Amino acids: CASSLGGALHF.

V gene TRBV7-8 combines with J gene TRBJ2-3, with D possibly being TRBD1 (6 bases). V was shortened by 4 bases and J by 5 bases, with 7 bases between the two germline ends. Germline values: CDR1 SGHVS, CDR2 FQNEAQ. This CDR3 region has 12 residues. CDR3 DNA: TGTGCCAGCAGCTGGGACATAGATACGCAGTATTTT. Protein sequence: CASSWDIDTQYF.

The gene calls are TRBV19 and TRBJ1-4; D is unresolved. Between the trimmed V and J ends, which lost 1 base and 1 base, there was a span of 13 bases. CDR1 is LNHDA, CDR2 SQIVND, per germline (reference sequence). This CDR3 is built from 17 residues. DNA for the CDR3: TGTGCCAGTAGTATAGTTGCAGGCGTCTTAACTAATGAAAAACTGTTTTTT. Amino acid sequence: CASSIVAGVLTNEKLFF.

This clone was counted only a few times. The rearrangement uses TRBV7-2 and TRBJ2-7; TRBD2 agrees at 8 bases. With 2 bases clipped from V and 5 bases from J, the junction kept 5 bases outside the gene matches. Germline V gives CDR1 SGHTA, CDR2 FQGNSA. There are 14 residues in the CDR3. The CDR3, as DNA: TGTGCCAGCAGCTTACAAGCGGGAGCTAACGAGCAGTACTTC. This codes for CASSLQAGANEQYF.

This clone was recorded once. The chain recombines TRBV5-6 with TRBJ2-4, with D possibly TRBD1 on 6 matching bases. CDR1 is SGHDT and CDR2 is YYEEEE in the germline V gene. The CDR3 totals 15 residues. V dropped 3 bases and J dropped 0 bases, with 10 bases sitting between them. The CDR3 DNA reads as TGTGCCAGCAGCTCCCAACAGGGAGCCAAAAACATTCAGTACTTC. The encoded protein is CASSSQQGAKNIQYF. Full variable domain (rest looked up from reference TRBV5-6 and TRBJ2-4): DAGVTQSPTHLIKTRGQQVTLRCSPKSGHDTVSWYQQALGQGPQFIFQYYEEEERQRGNFPDRFSGHQFPNYSSELNVNALLLGDSALYLCASSSQQGAKNIQYFGAGTRLSVL.

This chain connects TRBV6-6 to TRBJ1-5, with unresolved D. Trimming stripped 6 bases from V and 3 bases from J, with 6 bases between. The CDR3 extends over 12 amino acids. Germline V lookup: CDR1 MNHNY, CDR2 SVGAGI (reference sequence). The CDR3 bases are TGTGCCAGCAGGGGGAACAATCAGCCCCAGCATTTT. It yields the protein CASRGNNQPQHF.